This T cell receptor beta chain was found in a study of T cells in tumors after PD-1 blockade. This CDR3 has 14 amino acids. With V trimmed by 8 bases and J by 1 base, 6 bases remained unmatched. CDR1 and CDR2 (germline): SGHTA, FQGTGA. Site-matched primary tumor biopsies were taken before and after PD-1 blockade. Remarks on this clone: The antigen remains unidentified.

Using immunoSEQ multiplex PCR, the repertoire was profiled, and TCRdb retains in-frame clones only, with some absent. The table lists 10,000 to 11,000 clones, 65% to 80% of them singletons, with about an eighth in the top ten. General observations from the study: Most post-therapy expanded exhausted CD8+ clones were new, undetected before treatment. Clonal replacement appeared only between pre- and post-treatment samples. Peripheral recruitment is suggested, as some novel exhausted tumor clones were in pre-treatment blood.

Sequencing was performed on tumor tissue, taken after anti-PD-1 treatment. The chain links TRBV7-3 to TRBJ1-1; 8 nucleotides agree with TRBD1. The receptor's source is a human donor with basal cell carcinoma. CDR3: CASGTGGQNTEAFF. The CDR3, as DNA: TGTGCCAGCGGGACAGGCGGGCAGAACACTGAAGCTTTCTTT. Looking up the rest from reference TRBV7-3 and TRBJ1-1 gives the full variable domain: GAGVSQTPSNKVTEKGKYVELRCDPISGHTALYWYRQSLGQGPEFLIYFQGTGAADDSGLPNDRFFAVRPEGSVSTLKIQRTERGDSAVYLCASGTGGQNTEAFFGQGTRLTVV.